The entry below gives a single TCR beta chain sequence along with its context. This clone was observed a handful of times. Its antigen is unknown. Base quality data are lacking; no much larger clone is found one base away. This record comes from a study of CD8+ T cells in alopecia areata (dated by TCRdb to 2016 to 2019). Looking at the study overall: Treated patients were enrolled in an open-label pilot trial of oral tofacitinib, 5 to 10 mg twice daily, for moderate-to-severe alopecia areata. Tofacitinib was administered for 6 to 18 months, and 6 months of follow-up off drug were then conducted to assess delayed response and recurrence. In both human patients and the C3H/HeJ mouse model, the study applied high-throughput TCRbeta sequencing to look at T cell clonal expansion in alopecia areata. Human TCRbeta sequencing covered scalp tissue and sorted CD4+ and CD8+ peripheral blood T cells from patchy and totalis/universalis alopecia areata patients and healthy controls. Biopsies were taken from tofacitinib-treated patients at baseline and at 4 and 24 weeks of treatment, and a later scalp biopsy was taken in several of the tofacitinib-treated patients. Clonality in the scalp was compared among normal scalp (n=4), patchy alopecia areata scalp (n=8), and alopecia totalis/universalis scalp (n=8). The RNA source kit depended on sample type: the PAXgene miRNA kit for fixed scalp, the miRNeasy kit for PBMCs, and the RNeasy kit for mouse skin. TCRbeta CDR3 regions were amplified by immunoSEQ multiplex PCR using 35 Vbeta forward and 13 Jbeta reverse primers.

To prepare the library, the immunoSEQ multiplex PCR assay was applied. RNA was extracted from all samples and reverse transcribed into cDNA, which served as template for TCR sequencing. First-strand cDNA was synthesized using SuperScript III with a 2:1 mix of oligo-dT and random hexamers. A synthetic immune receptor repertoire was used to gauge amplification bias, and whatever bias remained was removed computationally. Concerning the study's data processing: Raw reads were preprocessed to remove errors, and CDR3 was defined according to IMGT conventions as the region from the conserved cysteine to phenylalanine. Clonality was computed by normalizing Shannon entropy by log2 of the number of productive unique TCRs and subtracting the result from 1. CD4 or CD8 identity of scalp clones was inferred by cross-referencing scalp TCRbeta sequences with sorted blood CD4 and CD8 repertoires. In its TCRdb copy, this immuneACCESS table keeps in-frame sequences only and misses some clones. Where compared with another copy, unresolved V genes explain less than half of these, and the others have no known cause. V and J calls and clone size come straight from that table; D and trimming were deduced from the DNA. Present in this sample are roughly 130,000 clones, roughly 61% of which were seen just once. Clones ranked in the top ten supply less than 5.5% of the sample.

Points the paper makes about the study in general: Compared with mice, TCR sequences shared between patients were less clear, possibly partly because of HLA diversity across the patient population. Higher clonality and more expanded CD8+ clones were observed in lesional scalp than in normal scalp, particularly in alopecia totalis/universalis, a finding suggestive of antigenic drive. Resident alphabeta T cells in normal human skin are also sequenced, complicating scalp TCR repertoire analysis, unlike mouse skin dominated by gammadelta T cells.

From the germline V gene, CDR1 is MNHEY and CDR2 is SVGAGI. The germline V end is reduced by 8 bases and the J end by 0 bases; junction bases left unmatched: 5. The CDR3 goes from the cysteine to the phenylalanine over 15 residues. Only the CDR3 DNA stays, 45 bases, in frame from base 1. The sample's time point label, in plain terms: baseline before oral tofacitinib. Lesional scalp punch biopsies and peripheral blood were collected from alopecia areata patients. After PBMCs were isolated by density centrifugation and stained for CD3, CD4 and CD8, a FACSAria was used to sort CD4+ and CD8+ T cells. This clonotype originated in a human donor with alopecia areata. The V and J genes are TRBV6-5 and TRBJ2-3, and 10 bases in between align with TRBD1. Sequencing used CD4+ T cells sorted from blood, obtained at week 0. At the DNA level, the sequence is TGTGCCAGCGGTATGGGACAGGGGAGCACAGATACGCAGTATTTT. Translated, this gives CASGMGQGSTDTQYF.